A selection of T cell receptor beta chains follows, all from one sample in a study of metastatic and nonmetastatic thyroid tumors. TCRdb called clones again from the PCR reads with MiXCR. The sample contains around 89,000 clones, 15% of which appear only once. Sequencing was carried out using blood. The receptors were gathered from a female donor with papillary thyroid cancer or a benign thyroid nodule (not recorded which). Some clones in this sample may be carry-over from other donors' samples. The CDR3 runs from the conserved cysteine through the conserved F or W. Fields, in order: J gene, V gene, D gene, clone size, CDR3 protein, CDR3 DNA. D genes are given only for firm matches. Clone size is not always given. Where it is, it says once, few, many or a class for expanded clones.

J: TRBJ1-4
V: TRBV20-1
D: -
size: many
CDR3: CSARARMSTNEKLFF
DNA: TGCAGTGCTAGAGCGAGGATGTCAACTAATGAAAAACTGTTTTTT

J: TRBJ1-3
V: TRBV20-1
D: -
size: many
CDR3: CSARPQKGSGNTIYF
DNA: TGCAGTGCCAGACCGCAAAAGGGGAGTGGAAACACCATATATTTT

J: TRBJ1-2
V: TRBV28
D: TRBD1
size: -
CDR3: CASSPVQGFYGYTF
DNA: TGTGCCAGCAGCCCTGTACAGGGGTTCTATGGCTACACCTTC

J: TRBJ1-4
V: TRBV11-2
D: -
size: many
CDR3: CASSPSLVTNEKLFF
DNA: TGTGCCAGCAGTCCCAGTTTAGTGACAAATGAAAAACTGTTTTTT

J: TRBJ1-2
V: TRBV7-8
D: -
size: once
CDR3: CASRLVGGYGYTF
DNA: TGCGCCAGCAGATTAGTGGGTGGCTATGGCTACACCTTC

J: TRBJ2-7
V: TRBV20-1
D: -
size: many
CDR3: CSASRTGGSNEQYF
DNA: TGCAGTGCTTCCCGGACCGGCGGCTCTAACGAGCAGTACTTC

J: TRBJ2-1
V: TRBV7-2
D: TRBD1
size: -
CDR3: CASSRGQGYYNEQFF
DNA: TGTGCCAGCAGTAGAGGACAGGGGTACTACAATGAGCAGTTCTTC

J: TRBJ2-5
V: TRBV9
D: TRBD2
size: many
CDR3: CASSPHPAGGQETQYF
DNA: TGTGCCAGCAGCCCTCACCCGGCGGGGGGGCAAGAGACCCAGTACTTC

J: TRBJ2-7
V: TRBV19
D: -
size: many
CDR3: CASSELFGASYEQYF
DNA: TGTGCCAGTAGCGAACTCTTTGGAGCATCCTACGAGCAGTACTTC

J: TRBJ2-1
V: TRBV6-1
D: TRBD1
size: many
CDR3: CASTVSQGATNEQFF
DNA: TGTGCCAGCACGGTATCACAGGGGGCAACTAATGAGCAGTTCTTC

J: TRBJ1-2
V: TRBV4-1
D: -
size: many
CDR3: CASSQEGGAGNNYGYTF
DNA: TGCGCCAGCAGCCAAGAGGGTGGGGCAGGGAATAACTATGGCTACACCTTC

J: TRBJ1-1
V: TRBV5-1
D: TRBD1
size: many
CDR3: CASSLGTGGTEAFF
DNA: TGCGCCAGCAGCTTGGGGACAGGGGGGACTGAAGCTTTCTTT

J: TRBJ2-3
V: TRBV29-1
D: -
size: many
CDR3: CSVEDLAGASTDTQYF
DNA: TGCAGCGTTGAAGATCTGGCGGGGGCTAGCACAGATACGCAGTATTTT

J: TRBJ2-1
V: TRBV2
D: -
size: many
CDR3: CASKERTGYEQFF
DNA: TGTGCCAGCAAGGAGCGAACCGGTTATGAGCAGTTCTTC

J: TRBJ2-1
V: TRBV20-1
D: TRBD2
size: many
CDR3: CSAPLSGGAWVEQFF
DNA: TGCAGTGCCCCCCTTAGCGGGGGGGCCTGGGTTGAGCAGTTCTTC

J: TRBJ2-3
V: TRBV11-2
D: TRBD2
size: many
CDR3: CASSILAGGGTDTQYF
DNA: TGTGCCAGCAGCATCCTAGCGGGGGGAGGCACAGATACGCAGTATTTT

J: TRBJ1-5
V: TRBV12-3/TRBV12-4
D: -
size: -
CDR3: CASSGPDQPQHF
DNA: TGTGCCAGCAGTGGGCCTGATCAGCCCCAGCATTTT

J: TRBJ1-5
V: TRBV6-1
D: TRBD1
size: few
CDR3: CASLGTGGTGQPQHF
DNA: TGCGCCAGCCTGGGGACAGGGGGAACCGGTCAGCCCCAGCATTTT

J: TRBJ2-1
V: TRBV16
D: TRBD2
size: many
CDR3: CASSHRGLAGGRYLGLEQFF
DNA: TGTGCCAGCAGCCATCGGGGACTAGCGGGGGGCCGATATTTGGGGCTTGAGCAGTTCTTC

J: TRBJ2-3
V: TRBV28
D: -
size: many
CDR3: CASTPPVPPSTDTQYF
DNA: TGTGCCAGCACCCCTCCCGTACCCCCTAGCACAGATACGCAGTATTTT

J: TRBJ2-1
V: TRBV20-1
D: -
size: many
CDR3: CSARGWVLPSNEQFF
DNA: TGCAGTGCTAGAGGTTGGGTTTTACCCTCCAATGAGCAGTTCTTC

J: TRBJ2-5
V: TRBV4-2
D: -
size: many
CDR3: CASSQGGAEGETQYF
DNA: TGTGCCAGCAGCCAGGGGGGGGCCGAAGGAGAGACCCAGTACTTC

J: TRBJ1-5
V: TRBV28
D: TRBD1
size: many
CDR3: CATQDRAGGDSNQPQHF
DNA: TGTGCCACCCAAGACAGGGCGGGGGGGGATAGCAATCAGCCCCAGCATTTT

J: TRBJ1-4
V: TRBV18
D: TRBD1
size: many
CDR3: CASSDPGQGAFKLVF
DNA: TGTGCCAGCTCTGATCCGGGACAGGGGGCGTTCAAACTGGTTTTT

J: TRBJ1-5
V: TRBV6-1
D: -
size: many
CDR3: CASSERAGAQHF
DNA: TGTGCCAGCAGTGAAAGGGCCGGGGCCCAGCATTTT

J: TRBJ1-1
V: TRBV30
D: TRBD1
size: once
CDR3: CAWSPGQEPVRAFF
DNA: TGTGCCTGGAGCCCCGGACAGGAACCCGTCCGAGCTTTCTTT

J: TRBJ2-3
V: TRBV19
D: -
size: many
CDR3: CASSWWVSDTQYF
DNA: TGTGCCAGTAGTTGGTGGGTTTCAGATACGCAGTATTTT

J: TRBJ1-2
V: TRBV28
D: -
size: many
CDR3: CASSLLGREGPDNYGYTF
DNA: TGTGCCAGCAGTTTATTGGGAAGGGAGGGGCCCGATAACTATGGCTACACCTTC

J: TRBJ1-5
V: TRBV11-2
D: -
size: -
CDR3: CASSLERQWNQPQHF
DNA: TGTGCCAGTAGCTTAGAACGTCAGTGGAACCAGCCCCAGCATTTT

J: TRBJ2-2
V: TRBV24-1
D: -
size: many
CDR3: CATSVSELTGELFF
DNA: TGTGCCACCAGTGTTTCCGAACTTACCGGGGAGCTGTTTTTT

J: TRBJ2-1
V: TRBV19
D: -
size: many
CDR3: CASSNWTPPEQFF
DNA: TGTGCCAGTAGTAATTGGACCCCCCCTGAGCAGTTCTTC

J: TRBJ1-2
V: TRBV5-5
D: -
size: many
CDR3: CASSPRQDTGYTF
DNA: TGTGCCAGCAGCCCAAGACAGGATACTGGCTACACCTTC

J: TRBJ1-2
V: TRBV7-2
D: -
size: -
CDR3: CASSLRPSQRGYTF
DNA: TGTGCCAGCAGCTTACGTCCCAGTCAGAGGGGCTACACCTTC

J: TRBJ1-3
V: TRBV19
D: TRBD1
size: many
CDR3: CASSIGTGAGNTIYF
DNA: TGTGCCAGTAGTATCGGCACAGGGGCAGGAAACACCATATATTTT

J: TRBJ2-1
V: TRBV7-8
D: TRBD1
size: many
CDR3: CASSRVGLGQGYNEQFF
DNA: TGTGCCAGCAGCCGGGTTGGTTTGGGACAGGGATACAATGAGCAGTTCTTC

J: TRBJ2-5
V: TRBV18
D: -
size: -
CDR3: CASSPQKRVGETQYF
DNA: TGTGCCAGCTCACCACAAAAACGGGTAGGAGAGACCCAGTACTTC

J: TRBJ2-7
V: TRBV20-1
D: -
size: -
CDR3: CSARDLDDDSYDQYF
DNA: TGCAGTGCTAGGGATCTAGATGATGACTCCTACGATCAGTACTTC

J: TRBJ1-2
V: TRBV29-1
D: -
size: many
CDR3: CSVVEDTGYTF
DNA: TGCAGCGTTGTCGAGGACACTGGCTACACCTTC

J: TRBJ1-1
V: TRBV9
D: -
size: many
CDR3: CASSATGSEAFF
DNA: TGTGCCAGCAGCGCCACTGGGAGTGAAGCTTTCTTT

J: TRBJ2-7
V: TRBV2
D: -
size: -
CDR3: CASSQGTDGWQYF
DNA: TGTGCCAGCTCGCAGGGGACCGACGGGTGGCAGTACTTC

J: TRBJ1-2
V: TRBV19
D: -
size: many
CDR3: CASIGGEGYGYTF
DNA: TGTGCCAGTATCGGGGGCGAGGGCTATGGCTACACCTTC

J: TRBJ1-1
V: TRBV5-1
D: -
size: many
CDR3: CASSLRGNTEAFF
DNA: TGCGCCAGCAGCTTGAGGGGGAACACTGAAGCTTTCTTT

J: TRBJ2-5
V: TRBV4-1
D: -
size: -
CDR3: CASSMGPQETQYF
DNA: TGCGCCAGCAGCATGGGACCGCAAGAGACCCAGTACTTC

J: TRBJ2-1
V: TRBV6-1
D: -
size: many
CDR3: CASGESSYNEQFF
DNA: TGTGCCAGCGGGGAAAGCTCCTACAATGAGCAGTTCTTC

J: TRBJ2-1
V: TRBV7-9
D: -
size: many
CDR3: CASSLLAEGNEQFF
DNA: TGTGCCAGCAGCTTACTGGCAGAGGGCAATGAGCAGTTCTTC

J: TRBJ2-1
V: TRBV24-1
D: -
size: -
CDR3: CATSDHCRWPEQFF
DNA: TGTGCCACCAGTGATCACTGTAGGTGGCCCGAGCAGTTCTTC

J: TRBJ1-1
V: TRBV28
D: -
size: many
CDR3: CASSLTVNTEAFF
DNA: TGTGCCAGCAGTTTGACAGTGAACACTGAAGCTTTCTTT

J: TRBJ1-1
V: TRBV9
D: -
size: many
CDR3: CASSSGKGMNTEAFF
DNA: TGTGCCAGCAGCTCAGGGAAGGGGATGAACACTGAAGCTTTCTTT

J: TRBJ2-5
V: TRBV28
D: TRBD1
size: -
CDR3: CASTLDRGWGETQYF
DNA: TGTGCCAGCACCCTCGACAGGGGGTGGGGGGAGACCCAGTACTTC

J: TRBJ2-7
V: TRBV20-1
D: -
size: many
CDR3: CSAMRMGNYEQYF
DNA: TGCAGTGCTATGAGGATGGGGAACTACGAGCAGTACTTC

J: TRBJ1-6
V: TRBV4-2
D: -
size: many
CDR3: CASSHYNSPLHF
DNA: TGTGCCAGCAGCCACTACAATTCACCCCTCCACTTT